Listed below are T cell receptor beta chains from one sample, sequenced in a study of CD4 T cells in relation to SARS-CoV-2 and coronaviruses. The assay was immunoSEQ multiplex PCR, and TCRdb's table has in-frame clones only and misses some. This table has just under 65,000 clones, 94% appearing once. Sequenced: naive CD4+ T cells from PBMCs. The receptors stem from a human donor in good health. CDR3s include the opening cysteine and the closing phenylalanine or tryptophan. D genes are given only for firm matches.

CDR3aa | d_gene | v_gene
CASSQGLLAGGRDTQYF | TRBD2 | TRBV4-1
CASSSPGYSYEQYF | NA | TRBV28
CASSQDWGRGAFF | NA | TRBV3-1/TRBV3-2
CASSYGTSGYNEQFF | TRBD2 | TRBV7-2
CASSLRQGVMNTEAFF | NA | TRBV5-6
CASTRTGSWEQYF | TRBD1 | TRBV6-5
CASGRDTTSAQYF | NA | TRBV25-1
CASSPLGQLNTEAFF | TRBD1 | TRBV18
CASSLPGQANTEAFF | TRBD1 | TRBV5-4
CASSMAGGLQETQYF | TRBD2 | TRBV19
CASSQDRATSEQYF | NA | TRBV4-2
CATTAGQGNYNEQFF | TRBD1 | TRBV5-1
CATSDSGQGSEKLFF | TRBD1 | TRBV24-1
CASSLDQNTEAFF | NA | TRBV28
CASSFPTQETQYF | NA | TRBV5-1
CASSIPDRPSEQYF | TRBD1 | TRBV19
CTSSLQLNEKLFF | NA | TRBV18
CASSWRGTLYEQYF | NA | TRBV7-9
CASRGQADSYEQYF | TRBD1 | TRBV6-5
CASSYSSGNTIYF | NA | TRBV6-2/TRBV6-3
CASSYSGSRNVQYF | NA | TRBV6-6
CASSLTESSYEQYF | NA | TRBV5-1
CASSDRSGYTGELFF | NA | TRBV10-1
CASSNLWDRTYEQYF | TRBD1 | TRBV28
CASSYSRSVKSGNTIYF | NA | TRBV7-8
CASSRQGISNQPQHF | NA | TRBV11-2
CASSGPTPAYQETQYF | NA | TRBV18
CASSQNPSGPYEQYF | TRBD2 | TRBV4-1
CAWRGTGPYQPQHF | TRBD1 | TRBV30
CASSERTGVFSAFIEQYF | TRBD1 | TRBV2
CASSFTTGGTTGELFF | TRBD1 | TRBV5-1
CASSLTGPPQYF | NA | TRBV7-2